This TCR beta chain was sequenced in a study of CD8 T cells in ankylosing spondylitis. Findings and limits, study-wide: Several highly homologous variants formed a TCR beta motif that appeared characteristic of ankylosing spondylitis blood.

Germline V gives CDR1 LNHNV, CDR2 YYDKDF (reference sequence). This CDR3 comprises 15 residues. V was shortened by 3 bases and J by 0 bases, with 9 bases between the two germline ends. This clonotype was picked up many times. Its target is not known. TCRdb re-called the 5' RACE reads through MiXCR, storing one row per CDR3 protein. This repertoire shows 180,000 or so distinct CDR3 sequences, approximately 10% found once; its top ten account for about 28%. Sample: blood, either unsorted or a sorted T cell fraction (not recorded which). This receptor was obtained from a male donor with ankylosing spondylitis or in good health (not recorded which). The rearrangement joins TRBV15 to TRBJ2-1; D ambiguous. The CDR3, as DNA: TGTGCCACCAGCAGCCTCACGAGCTCCTACAATGAGCAGTTCTTC. This translates into CATSSLTSSYNEQFF.